These 28 T cell receptor beta chains were all obtained from the same sample, sequenced in a study of graft-versus-host responses after intestinal transplantation. Some clones are missing from TCRdb's copy, which holds only in-frame ones; the method was immunoSEQ multiplex PCR. The sample has 80,000 to 100,000 clones, approximately 88% seen once. Antigens of these TCRs are unknown. The specimen comprised unstimulated CD4+ T cells sorted from spleen or lymph node cells, sampled before intestinal transplant. These receptors were taken from a human donor who received an intestinal transplant.

About this clone: An end of the junction differs from the germline gene, which may be a read error. The rearrangement links TRBV9 to TRBJ2-2; 10 bases are shared with TRBD2. Germline values: CDR1 SGDLS, CDR2 YYNGEE. This CDR3 has 17 residues. CDR3 loop: CASSVDPLAGVAGELFF. In DNA, the CDR3 is TGCGCCAGCAGCGTAGACCCCCTAGCGGGAGTCGCCGGGGAGCTGTTTTTT.

This clone was detected once. V and J are TRBV9 and TRBJ2-1, with 14 bases lining up with TRBD2. After removal of 0 bases from V and 4 bases from J, the junction contained 6 bases not matched to a gene. Germline-derived CDR1 and CDR2 are SGDLS and YYNGEE. The length of the CDR3 is 18 residues. The CDR3 DNA follows: TGTGCCAGCAGCGTAGGGGGACTAGCGGGAGCCCAATACAATGAGCAGTTCTTC. Encoded protein: CASSVGGLAGAQYNEQFF.

The chain joins TRBV27 to TRBJ2-5, with TRBD2 matching over 9 bases. This CDR3 is built from 16 residues. V lost 5 bases and J lost 5; bases outside the gene matches: 12. Looked up from germline, CDR1 is MNHEY and CDR2 is SMNVEV (reference sequence). The CDR3 here is CASSPGLAGVGETQYF. The CDR3 DNA is TGTGCCAGCAGTCCCGGGTTAGCGGGAGTGGGCGAGACCCAGTACTTC.

This chain uses TRBV7-8 with TRBJ1-1; tentative D call: TRBD1 (5 bases). Per the germline V gene, CDR1 is SGHVS and CDR2 is FQNEAQ. The V and J ends lost 8 bases and 1 base respectively, with 17 bases between them. This CDR3 is built from 15 residues. CDR3 nucleotides: TGTGCCAGCGGGGACGGGGGTTCGGGGAACACTGAAGCTTTCTTT. Translating it yields CASGDGGSGNTEAFF.

V is TRBV6-4 and J is TRBJ1-5; 8 nucleotides align to TRBD1. Trimming cost V 3 bases and J 7 bases; bases outside gene matches: 2. This CDR3 has 13 amino acids. Germline values: CDR1 MRHNA, CDR2 SNTAGT. CDR3 protein: CASSEQGGQPQHF. The CDR3 DNA reads as TGTGCCAGCAGTGAACAGGGGGGACAGCCCCAGCATTTT.

The rearrangement uses TRBV7-8 and TRBJ2-7; 13 positions agree with TRBD2. The CDR3 spans 18 residues. Per germline, CDR1 SGHVS and CDR2 FQNEAQ. V gave up 5 bases and J gave up 3 bases; unmatched junction bases: 13. CDR3 nucleotides: TGTGCCAGCAGCACCTCGGGACTAGCGGGAAGAATGCACTACGAGCAGTACTTC. Protein product: CASSTSGLAGRMHYEQYF.

V and J are TRBV28 and TRBJ2-3; 7 bases are shared with TRBD1. J was trimmed by 0 bases and V by 5 bases; bases with no gene match: 5. The CDR3 totals 15 residues. Germline V lookup: CDR1 MDHEN, CDR2 SYDVKM. The CDR3 nucleotides read TGTGCCAGCAGTGGACAGGCCTCTAGCACAGATACGCAGTATTTT. It encodes CASSGQASSTDTQYF.

By share, this clone ranks as medium-sized (0.01 to 0.1%). The chain joins TRBV10-3 to TRBJ1-3; TRBD1 is a possible D gene (5 bases). V lost 11 bases and J 0 bases, leaving 17 bases between the germline ends. Germline V gene sequence: CDR1 ENHRY, CDR2 SYGVKD. The CDR3 is 15 residues long. CDR3 in DNA: TGTGCCTCGGGGGGACGCAATGGCTCTGGAAACACCATATATTTT. Encoded protein: CASGGRNGSGNTIYF.

This chain connects TRBV2 to TRBJ2-7; tentatively, D is TRBD1 (8 bases). V lost 6 bases and J lost 5, with 17 bases in between. Germline V CDR1 and CDR2: SNHLY, FYNNEI. The CDR3 covers 14 residues. The CDR3 loop is CASRAIQGGDEQYF. CDR3 bases: TGTGCCAGCAGAGCCATACAGGGGGGGGACGAGCAGTACTTC. Full variable domain (outside the CDR3, taken from reference TRBV2 and TRBJ2-7): EPEVTQTPSHQVTQMGQEVILRCVPISNHLYFYWYRQILGQKVEFLVSFYNNEISEKSEIFDDQFSVERPDGSNFTLKIRSTKLEDSAMYFCASRAIQGGDEQYFGPGTRLTVT.

The gene calls are TRBV9 and TRBJ2-3; the match to TRBD2 covers 8 bases. The CDR3 spans 15 residues. Trimming at V came to 5 bases and at J to 10 bases, leaving 15 bases not matched to a gene. Per germline, CDR1 SGDLS and CDR2 YYNGEE. Written as DNA, the CDR3 is TGTGCCAGCAGTCTTAAAGCGGGAGAGTTGACGCCGCAGTATTTT. Residues: CASSLKAGELTPQYF. Supplemented by reference TRBV9 and TRBJ2-3, the full variable domain reads DSGVTQTPKHLITATGQRVTLRCSPRSGDLSVYWYQQSLDQGLQFLIQYYNGEERAKGNILERFSAQQFPDLHSELNLSSLELGDSALYFCASSLKAGELTPQYFGPGTRLTVL.

This chain connects TRBV19 to TRBJ1-2; no clear D. This CDR3 region has 12 residues. Germline V gives CDR1 LNHDA, CDR2 SQIVND (reference sequence). V gave up 2 bases and J gave up 5 bases, with 6 bases separating them. The CDR3 loop reads CASSITGYGYTF. The CDR3 nucleotides are TGTGCCAGTAGTATAACGGGTTATGGCTACACCTTC.

The rearrangement links TRBV9 to TRBJ2-7, with 7 bases aligning to TRBD2. The CDR3 runs 14 residues. Germline lookup yields CDR1 SGDLS and CDR2 YYNGEE. With 4 bases clipped from V and 2 bases from J, the junction kept 6 bases outside the gene matches. CDR3 residues: CASSPLGLAYEQYF. The DNA of the CDR3 is TGTGCCAGCAGCCCCCTCGGACTAGCCTACGAGCAGTACTTC.

The rearrangement uses TRBV2 and TRBJ2-5, with TRBD1 matching 8 bases. After removal of 4 bases from V and 5 bases from J, the junction contained 3 bases not matched to a gene. CDR1 and CDR2 (germline): SNHLY, FYNNEI. The CDR3 contains 13 residues. CDR3 nucleotide sequence: TGTGCCAGCAGTGGGGACAGGAGGGAGACCCAGTACTTC. It yields the protein CASSGDRRETQYF.

To note about this clone: Mismatch with germline at one junction end may stem from a read error. The chain recombines TRBV7-7 with TRBJ2-5; no clear D gene. Germline V gene lookup returns CDR1 SSHAT and CDR2 FNYEAQ (reference sequence). The CDR3 covers 13 residues. CDR3 loop: CASSLGLQETQYF. The CDR3 nucleotides are TGTGCTAGCAGCTTAGGGCTGCAAGAGACCCAGTACTTC.

This sequence joins TRBV28 and TRBJ2-3, with D unresolved. The CDR3 has 12 amino acids. Trimming cost V 5 bases and J 4 bases, with 7 bases left between them. Germline loops: CDR1 MDHEN, CDR2 SYDVKM. The CDR3 DNA sequence: TGTGCCAGCAGTACCCCAGCAGATACGCAGTATTTT. It is translated as CASSTPADTQYF.

The genes are TRBV28 and TRBJ1-2; possibly TRBD1 for D (5 bases). V was cut by 11 bases and J by 8 bases, with 30 bases left in between. The CDR3 is 16 amino acids. The germline V gene has CDR1 MDHEN and CDR2 SYDVKM. The CDR3 region is CACHAPRQGGLLGYTF. In DNA form, the CDR3 reads TGTGCCTGCCACGCCCCCCGCCAGGGTGGATTGTTAGGCTACACCTTC.

The chain has TRBV29-1 and TRBJ1-1; the match to TRBD1 covers 9 bases. Germline CDR1 and CDR2: SQVTM and ANQGSEA. V trimming: 5 bases; J trimming: 11 bases; junction bases outside the gene matches: 6. This CDR3 comprises 11 residues. The CDR3 reads CSVRDRETAFF. The CDR3 DNA reads as TGCAGCGTTCGGGACAGGGAGACGGCTTTCTTT.

This clone showed up just a few times. V and J are TRBV6-1 and TRBJ1-5, with D hard to call. The germline V and J ends were trimmed by 7 bases and 1 base, with 14 bases remaining between them. Germline CDR1 and CDR2: MNHNS and SASEGT. This CDR3 comprises 15 residues. The CDR3, as DNA: TGTGCCAGCAATCCGGAACCCGGGAGCAATCAGCCCCAGCATTTT. Translated: CASNPEPGSNQPQHF.

The genes are TRBV30 and TRBJ2-2, with a tentative D call TRBD2 (5 bases). CDR3 size: 17 residues. Trimming cost V 2 bases and J 0 bases, with 16 bases left between them. The germline gives CDR1 GTSNPN, CDR2 SVGIG (reference sequence). CDR3 amino acids: CAWSFIRTAPNTGELFF. In DNA form, the CDR3 reads TGTGCCTGGAGTTTTATTCGGACTGCTCCGAACACCGGGGAGCTGTTTTTT.

The chain employs TRBV28 and TRBJ2-7; D remains ambiguous. The CDR3 spans 15 residues. Germline V gene data show CDR1 as MDHEN and CDR2 as SYDVKM. Trimming cost V 5 bases and J 3 bases, with 17 bases left between them. The CDR3 nucleotides read TGTGCCAGCAGTCCCTCCGAAGTTTTGCGCTACGAGCAGTACTTC. It translates to CASSPSEVLRYEQYF.

V and J are TRBV6-1 and TRBJ2-6; no clear D gene. The germline gives CDR1 MNHNS, CDR2 SASEGT. This CDR3 is 16 amino acids long. V was clipped by 4 bases and J by 2 bases, with 12 bases between them. Here the CDR3 DNA reads TGTGCCAGCAGTGGGGCTTCAGGCACTGGGGCCAACGTCCTGACTTTC. It translates to CASSGASGTGANVLTF.

The rearrangement links TRBV2 to TRBJ2-3, with no clear D. The CDR3 is made up of 13 amino acids. The germline gives CDR1 SNHLY, CDR2 FYNNEI. The V gene lost 8 bases and the J gene lost 0 bases, with 9 bases spanning the gap. The CDR3 sequence: CASRYFSTDTQYF. CDR3 coding DNA: TGTGCCAGCCGTTACTTTAGCACAGATACGCAGTATTTT. The full variable domain, rest sourced from reference TRBV2 and TRBJ2-3, is EPEVTQTPSHQVTQMGQEVILRCVPISNHLYFYWYRQILGQKVEFLVSFYNNEISEKSEIFDDQFSVERPDGSNFTLKIRSTKLEDSAMYFCASRYFSTDTQYFGPGTRLTVL.

V and J are TRBV5-1 and TRBJ1-1; D may be TRBD1 (5 bases). V was clipped by 2 bases and J by 3 bases, with 11 bases between them. Germline lookup yields CDR1 SGHRS and CDR2 YFSETQ. This CDR3 contains 14 residues. The CDR3 protein is CASSLGSGDTEAFF. The CDR3 nucleotides read TGCGCCAGCAGCTTAGGTTCGGGGGACACTGAAGCTTTCTTT.

This chain joins TRBV7-6 and TRBJ2-2, with TRBD2 matching 11 bases. This CDR3 spans 18 amino acids. V was clipped by 3 bases and J by 0 bases; unmatched bases: 6. CDR1 is SGHVS, CDR2 FNYEAQ, per germline. The CDR3 sequence is CASSLTSGKSANTGELFF. The CDR3 nucleotides are TGTGCCAGCAGCTTGACTAGCGGGAAATCCGCGAACACCGGGGAGCTGTTTTTT.

The V gene is TRBV27, the J gene TRBJ2-5; 9 positions match TRBD1. The germline V gene encodes CDR1 MNHEY and CDR2 SMNVEV (reference sequence). CDR3 length: 13 amino acids. Trimming removed 5 bases from V and 4 bases from J; junction bases left unmatched: 2. CDR3 amino acids: CASSGTGPETQYF. The CDR3 coding sequence is TGTGCCAGCAGTGGGACAGGGCCAGAGACCCAGTACTTC.

This chain joins TRBV27 and TRBJ1-1; 7 bases map to TRBD1. Germline assignment: CDR1 MNHEY and CDR2 SMNVEV (reference sequence). V lost 6 bases, J lost 5 bases, and 12 bases stayed unmatched. The CDR3 contains 15 residues. CDR3 residues: CASSVRQGLFTEAFF. In DNA, the CDR3 is TGTGCCAGCAGCGTTCGACAGGGTCTTTTTACTGAAGCTTTCTTT.

The V call is TRBV28, the J call TRBJ2-7; D gene uncertain. V was trimmed by 3 bases and J by 3 bases, leaving 9 bases between them. The CDR3 loop spans 13 amino acids. Germline CDR1 is MDHEN and CDR2 is SYDVKM. The CDR3 sequence is CASSFPGRYEQYF. CDR3 DNA sequence: TGTGCCAGCAGTTTTCCGGGTCGCTACGAGCAGTACTTC.

This clone appeared once. The V and J genes are TRBV18 and TRBJ1-2, with 12 bases lining up with TRBD1. CDR3 length: 18 residues. J lost 6 bases, V lost 0 bases, and 11 bases had no gene match. Germline V gives CDR1 KGHSH, CDR2 LQKENI. The CDR3 nucleotides are TGTGCCAGCTCACCACCGAACCTCGCCGGGACAGGGGGCAATGGCTACACCTTC. It codes for CASSPPNLAGTGGNGYTF.